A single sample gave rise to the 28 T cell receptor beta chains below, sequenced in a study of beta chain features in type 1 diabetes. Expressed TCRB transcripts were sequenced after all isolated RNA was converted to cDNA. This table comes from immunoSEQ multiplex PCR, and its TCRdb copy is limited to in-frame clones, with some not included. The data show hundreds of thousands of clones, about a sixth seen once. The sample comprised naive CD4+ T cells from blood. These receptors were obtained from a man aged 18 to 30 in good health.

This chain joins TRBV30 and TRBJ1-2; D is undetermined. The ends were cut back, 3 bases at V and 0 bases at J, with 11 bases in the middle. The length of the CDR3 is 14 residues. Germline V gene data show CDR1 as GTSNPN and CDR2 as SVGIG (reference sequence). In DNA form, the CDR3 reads TGTGCCTGGAGGACCCTGGGGACTAACTATGGCTACACCTTC. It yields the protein CAWRTLGTNYGYTF. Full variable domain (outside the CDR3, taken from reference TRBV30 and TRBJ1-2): SQTIHQWPATLVQPVGSPLSLECTVEGTSNPNLYWYRQAAGRGLQLLFYSVGIGQISSEVPQNLSASRPQDRQFILSSKKLLLSDSGFYLCAWRTLGTNYGYTFGSGTRLTVV.

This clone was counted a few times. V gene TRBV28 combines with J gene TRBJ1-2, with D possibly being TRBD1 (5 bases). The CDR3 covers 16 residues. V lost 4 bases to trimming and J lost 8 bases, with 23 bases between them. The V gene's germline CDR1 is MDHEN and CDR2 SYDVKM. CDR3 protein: CASSSSSSGARHGYTF. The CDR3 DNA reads TGTGCCAGCAGTTCGTCCTCGTCCGGGGCACGTCACGGCTACACCTTC.

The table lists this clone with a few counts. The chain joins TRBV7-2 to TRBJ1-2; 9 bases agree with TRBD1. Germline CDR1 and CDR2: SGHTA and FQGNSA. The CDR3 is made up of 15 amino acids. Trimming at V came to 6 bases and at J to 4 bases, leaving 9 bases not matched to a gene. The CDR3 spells CASRPTGTGTYGYTF. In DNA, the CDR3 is TGTGCCAGCAGACCAACCGGGACAGGGACCTATGGCTACACCTTC.

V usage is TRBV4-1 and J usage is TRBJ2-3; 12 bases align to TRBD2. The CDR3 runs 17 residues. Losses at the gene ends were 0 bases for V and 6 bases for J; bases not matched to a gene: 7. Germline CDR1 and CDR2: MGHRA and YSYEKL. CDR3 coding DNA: TGCGCCAGCAGCCAAGATCGGTCTAGCGGGGGGGCCGATACGCAGTATTTT. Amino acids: CASSQDRSSGGADTQYF.

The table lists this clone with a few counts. In DNA, the CDR3 is TGTGCCACCAGCAGAGTACAGGGAAGGGGCGAGCAGTACTTC. Protein: CATSRVQGRGEQYF. This chain connects TRBV15 to TRBJ2-7, with a possible D match to TRBD1 (6 bases). This CDR3 has 14 amino acids. The ends were cut back, 1 base at V and 6 bases at J, with 13 bases in the middle. Germline lookup yields CDR1 LNHNV and CDR2 YYDKDF (reference sequence).

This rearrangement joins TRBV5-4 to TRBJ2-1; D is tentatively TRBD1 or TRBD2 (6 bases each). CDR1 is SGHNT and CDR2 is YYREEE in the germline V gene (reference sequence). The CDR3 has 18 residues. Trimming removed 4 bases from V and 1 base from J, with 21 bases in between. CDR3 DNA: TGTGCCAGCAGCCGGTCCGGAGGGGGGCTGGGGTCCTACAATGAGCAGTTCTTC. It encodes CASSRSGGGLGSYNEQFF.

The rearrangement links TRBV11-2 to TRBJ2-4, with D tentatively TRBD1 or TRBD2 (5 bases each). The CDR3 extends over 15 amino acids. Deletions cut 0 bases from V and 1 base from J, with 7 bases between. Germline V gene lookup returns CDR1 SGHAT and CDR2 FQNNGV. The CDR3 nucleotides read TGTGCCAGCAGCTTAGAAGGGGAGGCCAAAAACATTCAGTACTTC. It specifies CASSLEGEAKNIQYF.

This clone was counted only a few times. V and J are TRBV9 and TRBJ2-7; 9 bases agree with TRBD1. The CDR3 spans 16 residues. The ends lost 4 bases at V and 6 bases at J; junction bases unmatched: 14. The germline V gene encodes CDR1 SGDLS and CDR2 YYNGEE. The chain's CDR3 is CASSREPGQGKSEQYF. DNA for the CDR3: TGTGCCAGCAGCCGGGAGCCGGGACAGGGCAAAAGCGAGCAGTACTTC.

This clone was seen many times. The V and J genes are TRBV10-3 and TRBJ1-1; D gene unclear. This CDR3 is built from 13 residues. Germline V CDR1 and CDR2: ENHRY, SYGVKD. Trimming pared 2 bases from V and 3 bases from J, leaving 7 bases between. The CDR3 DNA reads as TGTGCCATCAGTGAGAGATCCGACACTGAAGCTTTCTTT. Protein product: CAISERSDTEAFF.

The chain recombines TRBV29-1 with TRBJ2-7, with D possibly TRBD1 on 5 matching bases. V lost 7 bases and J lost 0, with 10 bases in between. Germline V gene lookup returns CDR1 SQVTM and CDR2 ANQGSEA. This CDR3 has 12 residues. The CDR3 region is CSAGQGSYEQYF. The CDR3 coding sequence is TGCAGCGCTGGGCAGGGCTCCTACGAGCAGTACTTC.

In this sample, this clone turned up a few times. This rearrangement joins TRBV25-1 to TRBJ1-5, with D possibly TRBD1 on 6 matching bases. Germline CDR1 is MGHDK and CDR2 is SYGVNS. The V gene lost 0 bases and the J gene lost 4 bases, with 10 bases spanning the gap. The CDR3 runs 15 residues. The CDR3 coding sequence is TGTGCCAGCAGTGAATACGGGGGGCGGAATCAGCCCCAGCATTTT. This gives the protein CASSEYGGRNQPQHF.

CDR3 amino acids: CAWGKLTGYYGYTF. DNA for the CDR3: TGTGCCTGGGGCAAACTTACAGGGTACTATGGCTACACCTTC. The genes are TRBV30 and TRBJ1-2, with TRBD1 as a possible D gene (6 bases). CDR1 is GTSNPN and CDR2 is SVGIG in the germline V gene (reference sequence). The CDR3 extends over 14 amino acids. Trimming left V 5 bases short and J 3 bases short, with 16 bases between. Complete variable domain (other parts from reference TRBV30 and TRBJ1-2): SQTIHQWPATLVQPVGSPLSLECTVEGTSNPNLYWYRQAAGRGLQLLFYSVGIGQISSEVPQNLSASRPQDRQFILSSKKLLLSDSGFYLCAWGKLTGYYGYTFGSGTRLTVV.

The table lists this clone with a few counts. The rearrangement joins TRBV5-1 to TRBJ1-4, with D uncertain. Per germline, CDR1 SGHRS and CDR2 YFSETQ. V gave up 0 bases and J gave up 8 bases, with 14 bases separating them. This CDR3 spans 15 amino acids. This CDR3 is CASSLATRKEEKLFF. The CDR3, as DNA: TGCGCCAGCAGCTTGGCCACGAGAAAGGAGGAAAAACTGTTTTTT.

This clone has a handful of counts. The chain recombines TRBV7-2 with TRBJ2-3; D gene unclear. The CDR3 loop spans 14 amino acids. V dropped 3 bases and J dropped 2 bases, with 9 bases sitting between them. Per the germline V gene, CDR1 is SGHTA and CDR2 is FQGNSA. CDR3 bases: TGTGCCAGCAGCTTCGGTGGGTACACAGATACGCAGTATTTT. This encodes CASSFGGYTDTQYF. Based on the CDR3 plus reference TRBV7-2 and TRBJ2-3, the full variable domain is GAGVSQSPSNKVTEKGKDVELRCDPISGHTALYWYRQSLGQGLEFLIYFQGNSAPDKSGLPSDRFSAERTGGSVSTLTIQRTQQEDSAVYLCASSFGGYTDTQYFGPGTRLTVL.

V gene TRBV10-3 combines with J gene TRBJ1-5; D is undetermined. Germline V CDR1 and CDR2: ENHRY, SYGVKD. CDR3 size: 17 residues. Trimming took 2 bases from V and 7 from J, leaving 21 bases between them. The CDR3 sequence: CAISEKTLPREGQPQHF. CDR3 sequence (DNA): TGTGCCATCAGTGAGAAGACCTTACCACGAGAAGGGCAGCCCCAGCATTTT.

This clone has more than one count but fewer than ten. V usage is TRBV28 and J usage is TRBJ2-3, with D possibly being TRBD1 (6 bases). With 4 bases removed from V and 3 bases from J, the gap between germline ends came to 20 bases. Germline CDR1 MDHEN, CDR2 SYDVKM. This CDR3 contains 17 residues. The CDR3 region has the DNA TGTGCCAGCAGTTCAATAAACAGGGCGTGGAGGACAGATACGCAGTATTTT. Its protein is CASSSINRAWRTDTQYF.

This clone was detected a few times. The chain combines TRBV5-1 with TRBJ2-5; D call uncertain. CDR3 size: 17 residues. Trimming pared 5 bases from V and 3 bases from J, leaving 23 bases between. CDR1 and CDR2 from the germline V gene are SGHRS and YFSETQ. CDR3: CASRLHVGVIREETQYF. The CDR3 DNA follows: TGCGCCAGCAGGCTCCACGTTGGGGTGATTCGGGAAGAGACCCAGTACTTC.

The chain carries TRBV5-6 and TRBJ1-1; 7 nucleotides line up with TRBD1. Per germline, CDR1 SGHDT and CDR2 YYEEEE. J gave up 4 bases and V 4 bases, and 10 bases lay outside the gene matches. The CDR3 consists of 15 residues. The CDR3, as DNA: TGTGCCAGCAGCAAGTTGACAGGGAAAATCACTGAAGCTTTCTTT. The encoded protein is CASSKLTGKITEAFF.

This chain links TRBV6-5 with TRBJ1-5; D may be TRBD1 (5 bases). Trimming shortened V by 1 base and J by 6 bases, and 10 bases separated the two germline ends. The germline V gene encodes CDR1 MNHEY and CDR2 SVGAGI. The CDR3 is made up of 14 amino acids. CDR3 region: CASSYWQGSQPQHF. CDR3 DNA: TGTGCCAGCAGTTACTGGCAGGGTAGTCAGCCCCAGCATTTT.

The CDR3 spells CASSLEGIWNTEAFF. DNA of the CDR3: TGCGCCAGCAGCTTGGAGGGGATTTGGAACACTGAAGCTTTCTTT. The rearrangement joins TRBV5-1 to TRBJ1-1; weak D call: TRBD1 (5 bases). The germline V gene encodes CDR1 SGHRS and CDR2 YFSETQ. V was pared by 0 bases and J by 1 base, with 10 bases between. The CDR3 is made up of 15 amino acids.

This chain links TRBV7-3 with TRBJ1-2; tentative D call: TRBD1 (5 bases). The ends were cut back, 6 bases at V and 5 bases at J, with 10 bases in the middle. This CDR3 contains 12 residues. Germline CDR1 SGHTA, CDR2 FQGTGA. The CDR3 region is CASSRRQYGYTF. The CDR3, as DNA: TGTGCCAGCAGTCGACGACAGTATGGCTACACCTTC.

The CDR3 sequence: CAWGERPTGVYSPLHF. For the CDR3, the DNA is TGTGCCTGGGGGGAGCGTCCGACAGGGGTTTATTCACCCCTCCACTTT. The V and J genes are TRBV30 and TRBJ1-6; 8 bases map to TRBD1. Germline V gene lookup returns CDR1 GTSNPN and CDR2 SVGIG (reference sequence). The CDR3 length is 16 residues. Trimming removed 5 bases from V and 8 bases from J; junction bases left unmatched: 14.

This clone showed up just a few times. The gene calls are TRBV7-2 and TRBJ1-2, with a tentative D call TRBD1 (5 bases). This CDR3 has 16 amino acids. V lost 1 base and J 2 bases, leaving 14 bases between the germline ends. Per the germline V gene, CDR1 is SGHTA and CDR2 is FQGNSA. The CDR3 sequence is CASSLDRLQGNYGYTF. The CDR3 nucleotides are TGTGCCAGCAGCTTAGACCGCTTGCAGGGAAACTATGGCTACACCTTC.

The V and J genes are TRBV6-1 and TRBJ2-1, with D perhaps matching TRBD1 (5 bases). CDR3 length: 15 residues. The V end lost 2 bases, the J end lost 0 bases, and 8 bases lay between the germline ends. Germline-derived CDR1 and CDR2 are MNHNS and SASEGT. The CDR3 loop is CASSEKGSSYNEQFF. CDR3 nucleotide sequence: TGTGCCAGCAGTGAAAAGGGGTCCTCCTACAATGAGCAGTTCTTC.

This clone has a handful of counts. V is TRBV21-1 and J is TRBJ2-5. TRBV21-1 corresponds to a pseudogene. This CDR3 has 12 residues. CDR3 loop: CASSKENETQYF. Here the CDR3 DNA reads TGTGCCAGCAGCAAAGAGAACGAGACCCAGTACTTC.

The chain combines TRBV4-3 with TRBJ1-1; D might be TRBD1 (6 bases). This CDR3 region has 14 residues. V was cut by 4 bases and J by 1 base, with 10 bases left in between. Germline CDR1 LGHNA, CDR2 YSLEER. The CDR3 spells CASSRTGRNTEAFF. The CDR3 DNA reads TGCGCCAGCAGCCGTACAGGGAGGAACACTGAAGCTTTCTTT.

As DNA, the CDR3 is TGTGCCAGCAGTGAACAGGTTCTTAGCAATCAGCCCCAGCATTTT. As protein: CASSEQVLSNQPQHF. V is TRBV2 and J is TRBJ1-5; D not resolved. The germline V gene has CDR1 SNHLY and CDR2 FYNNEI. This CDR3 spans 15 amino acids. V was pared by 2 bases and J by 0 bases, with 8 bases between.

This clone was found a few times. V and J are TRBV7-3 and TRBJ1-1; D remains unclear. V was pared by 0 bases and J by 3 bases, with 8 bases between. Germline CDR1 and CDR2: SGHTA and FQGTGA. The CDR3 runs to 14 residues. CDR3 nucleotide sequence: TGTGCCAGCAGCTTAACGCCCGGGTACACTGAAGCTTTCTTT. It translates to CASSLTPGYTEAFF.